A single sample is the source of the 28 T cell receptor beta chains below, sequenced in a study of blood T cell repertoires in COVID-19. The protocol was immunoSEQ multiplex PCR, while the TCRdb copy is restricted to in-frame clones and leaves out a portion. The sample contains over 200,000 clones, over 70% of which appear only once. The sequenced sample consisted of peripheral blood. These TCRs come from a woman older than 75 with acute or convalescent COVID-19.

The chain couples TRBV28 to TRBJ2-7, with a tentative D call TRBD1 (6 bases). Trimming removed 8 bases from V and 4 bases from J, with 15 bases in between. Germline CDR1 reads MDHEN; CDR2 reads SYDVKM. The CDR3 extends over 13 amino acids. The CDR3 loop reads CASGPQGSYEQYF. CDR3 DNA sequence: TGTGCCAGCGGCCCACAGGGATCATACGAGCAGTACTTC. Complete variable domain (other parts from reference TRBV28 and TRBJ2-7): DVKVTQSSRYLVKRTGEKVFLECVQDMDHENMFWYRQDPGLGLRLIYFSYDVKMKEKGDIPEGYSVSREKKERFSLILESASTNQTSMYLCASGPQGSYEQYFGPGTRLTVT.

This chain's CDR3 is CASSLTSGTYNEQFF. The CDR3 nucleotides are TGTGCCAGCAGCCTTACTAGCGGGACTTACAATGAGCAGTTCTTC. The chain recombines TRBV6-5 with TRBJ2-1; TRBD2 aligns across 10 bases. This CDR3 contains 15 residues. Germline trimming cut 6 bases from V and 4 bases from J; bases unmatched to any gene: 6. CDR1 MNHEY and CDR2 SVGAGI come from the germline V gene.

The V call is TRBV19, the J call TRBJ2-5; 9 bases are a match to TRBD2. This CDR3 has 18 residues. Germline CDR1 reads LNHDA; CDR2 reads SQIVND (reference sequence). V shed 4 bases and J 4 bases; nucleotides not matched to a gene: 16. As DNA, the CDR3 is TGTGCCAGTAGTAACGGGCAGGGCCAACTAGCGGGTCTAGAGACCCAGTACTTC. It yields the protein CASSNGQGQLAGLETQYF.

This clone was observed at least ten times. This CDR3 is CSVPDGGALDTQYF. The CDR3, as DNA: TGCAGCGTCCCCGATGGGGGGGCCCTAGATACGCAGTATTTT. V and J are TRBV29-1 and TRBJ2-3; TRBD2 is a possible D gene (7 bases). Germline lookup yields CDR1 SQVTM and CDR2 ANQGSEA. V was shortened by 6 bases and J by 5 bases, with 18 bases between the two germline ends. The CDR3 has 14 amino acids.

This chain links TRBV19 with TRBJ1-2; D is possibly TRBD1 (6 bases). CDR1 LNHDA and CDR2 SQIVND come from the germline V gene (reference sequence). There are 14 residues in the CDR3. Trimming cost V 3 bases and J 2 bases, with 10 bases left between them. CDR3 residues: CASSIPGQNYGYTF. The CDR3 DNA sequence: TGTGCCAGTAGTATTCCGGGACAAAACTATGGCTACACCTTC.

The chain couples TRBV19 to TRBJ2-3; 8 positions agree with TRBD2. CDR1 and CDR2 from the germline V gene are LNHDA and SQIVND (reference sequence). The J segment lost 2 bases and the V segment lost 7 bases, leaving 17 bases of the junction unmatched. CDR3 length equals 18 residues. The CDR3 spells CASIQPKWRGDNTDTQYF. The CDR3 DNA sequence: TGTGCCAGTATCCAGCCGAAATGGCGGGGGGACAACACAGATACGCAGTATTTT.

This CDR3 reads CASSLTGPGTEAFF. In nucleotides, the CDR3 is TGTGCCAGCAGTTTAACAGGGCCCGGGACTGAAGCTTTCTTT. The chain joins TRBV27 to TRBJ1-1, with D possibly matching TRBD1 (6 bases). The CDR3 loop spans 14 amino acids. CDR1 MNHEY and CDR2 SMNVEV come from the germline V gene (reference sequence). V was pared by 2 bases and J by 5 bases, with 12 bases between.

The V and J genes are TRBV6-5 and TRBJ2-2; D not resolved. V lost 2 bases, J lost 2 bases, and 12 bases lay in between. The CDR3 consists of 16 residues. Per germline, CDR1 MNHEY and CDR2 SVGAGI. In DNA form, the CDR3 reads TGTGCCAGCAGTTACCAGCGACCACGAAACACCGGGGAGCTGTTTTTT. As protein: CASSYQRPRNTGELFF.

The count of this clone is one. The chain links TRBV19 to TRBJ1-1; 7 bases align to TRBD1. This CDR3 is built from 15 residues. V was clipped by 4 bases and J by 2 bases; unmatched bases: 7. The germline CDR1 and CDR2 sequences are LNHDA and SQIVND (reference sequence). CDR3 region: CASSTGQEGNTEAFF. CDR3 coding DNA: TGTGCCAGTAGTACTGGACAGGAGGGAAACACTGAAGCTTTCTTT.

CDR3 DNA sequence: TGTGCCAGCAGCGTAGGAGGGGGGGCCTATTACAATGAGCAGTTCTTC. Its protein is CASSVGGGAYYNEQFF. The V gene is TRBV9, the J gene TRBJ2-1, with TRBD2 as a possible D gene (7 bases). CDR1 and CDR2 from the germline V gene are SGDLS and YYNGEE. Trimming shortened V by 0 bases and J by 4 bases, and 14 bases separated the two germline ends. The CDR3 is 16 residues long.

The rearrangement uses TRBV7-3 and TRBJ2-3; the match to TRBD1 covers 12 bases. The germline gives CDR1 SGHTA, CDR2 FQGTGA. V trimming: 4 bases; J trimming: 3 bases; junction bases outside the gene matches: 5. The CDR3 runs 16 residues. This CDR3 is CASSSPGQGATDTQYF. The DNA for the CDR3 is TGTGCCAGCAGCTCACCGGGACAGGGGGCGACAGATACGCAGTATTTT. The full variable domain, completed using reference TRBV7-3 and TRBJ2-3, is GAGVSQTPSNKVTEKGKYVELRCDPISGHTALYWYRQSLGQGPEFLIYFQGTGAADDSGLPNDRFFAVRPEGSVSTLKIQRTERGDSAVYLCASSSPGQGATDTQYFGPGTRLTVL.

As DNA, the CDR3 is TGTGCCAGCAGTTACTTGGGACAGGGGGCTATGAGGGGCTACACCTTC. Encoded protein: CASSYLGQGAMRGYTF. V gene TRBV6-5 combines with J gene TRBJ1-2; 12 bases align to TRBD1. Germline CDR1 reads MNHEY; CDR2 reads SVGAGI. The CDR3 sequence is 16 residues long. Trimming took 1 base from V and 8 from J; bases not matched to a gene: 8.

In regard to this clone: This CDR3 is also generated by other DNA sequences in the sample. This sequence joins TRBV6-5 and TRBJ1-2; 9 positions agree with TRBD1. The germline V gene encodes CDR1 MNHEY and CDR2 SVGAGI. This CDR3 has 14 residues. Unmatched junction bases numbered 3, after V lost 5 bases and J lost 2 bases. CDR3 region: CASSRDRANYGYTF. The CDR3 DNA follows: TGTGCCAGCAGTCGGGACAGGGCCAACTATGGCTACACCTTC.

This rearrangement joins TRBV19 to TRBJ2-7; the match to TRBD1 covers 11 bases. Trimming at V came to 5 bases and at J to 3 bases, leaving 3 bases not matched to a gene. Germline V lookup: CDR1 LNHDA, CDR2 SQIVND (reference sequence). The CDR3 length is 14 residues. The CDR3 reads CASSGTGGSYEQYF. CDR3 nucleotide sequence: TGTGCCAGTAGTGGGACAGGGGGTAGCTACGAGCAGTACTTC.

The table lists this clone with a few counts. The rearrangement joins TRBV4-1 to TRBJ2-1, with 14 bases fitting TRBD2. V lost 4 bases to trimming and J lost 6 bases; unmatched junction nucleotides: 2. Per germline, CDR1 MGHRA and CDR2 YSYEKL. The length of the CDR3 is 15 residues. This chain's CDR3 is CASSPGLAGGNEQFF. The CDR3 region has the DNA TGCGCCAGCAGCCCCGGACTAGCGGGAGGCAATGAGCAGTTCTTC.

This sequence joins TRBV7-6 and TRBJ1-6; tentatively, D is TRBD1 (5 bases). Germline lookup yields CDR1 SGHVS and CDR2 FNYEAQ. V gave up 4 bases and J gave up 14 bases, with 21 bases separating them. There are 15 residues in the CDR3. CDR3: CASSSRAGGIRTLHF. CDR3 nucleotide sequence: TGTGCCAGCAGCTCCCGTGCGGGGGGGATTAGGACCCTCCACTTT.

This rearrangement joins TRBV4-2 to TRBJ1-3; D ambiguous. With 0 bases removed from V and 0 bases from J, the gap between germline ends came to 9 bases. CDR3 size: 16 residues. Germline lookup yields CDR1 LGHNA and CDR2 YNFKEQ. The CDR3 here is CASSQDLPGSGNTIYF. CDR3 coding DNA: TGTGCCAGCAGCCAAGATCTCCCGGGCTCTGGAAACACCATATATTTT.

The chain links TRBV19 to TRBJ1-4; no reliable D call. Germline V lookup: CDR1 LNHDA, CDR2 SQIVND (reference sequence). CDR3 length: 14 amino acids. The V gene lost 4 bases and the J gene lost 5 bases, with 11 bases spanning the gap. DNA of the CDR3: TGTGCCAGTAGTACCATGACGGGGAATGAAAAACTGTTTTTT. It specifies CASSTMTGNEKLFF.

The count of this clone is one. The CDR3 region is CAISERLAGGGSTGELFF. In nucleotides, the CDR3 is TGTGCCATCAGTGAGCGGCTAGCGGGAGGGGGGTCCACCGGGGAGCTGTTTTTT. The rearrangement links TRBV10-3 to TRBJ2-2; 12 bases map to TRBD2. The CDR3 spans 18 residues. The germline V gene encodes CDR1 ENHRY and CDR2 SYGVKD. V was pared by 2 bases and J by 4 bases, with 8 bases of the junction left unmatched.

In this sample, this clone turned up once. The rearrangement uses TRBV6-5 and TRBJ2-7; possible D gene TRBD1, 6 bases. Germline V lookup: CDR1 MNHEY, CDR2 SVGAGI. There are 16 residues in the CDR3. V dropped 0 bases and J dropped 4 bases, with 16 bases sitting between them. This CDR3 is CASSYSILGGPYEQYF. CDR3 nucleotides: TGTGCCAGCAGTTACTCGATACTAGGGGGACCTTACGAGCAGTACTTC.

This chain connects TRBV29-1 to TRBJ2-5; 7 nucleotides agree with TRBD2. The CDR3 extends over 12 amino acids. CDR1 and CDR2 from the germline V gene are SQVTM and ANQGSEA. Trimming at V came to 5 bases and at J to 4 bases, leaving 4 bases not matched to a gene. The CDR3 reads CSVHGEGETQYF. DNA of the CDR3: TGCAGCGTTCATGGGGAGGGAGAGACCCAGTACTTC.

This sequence joins TRBV2 and TRBJ1-2; 10 bases map to TRBD1. CDR1 and CDR2 (germline): SNHLY, FYNNEI. CDR3 length: 14 amino acids. V gave up 8 bases and J gave up 4 bases; unmatched junction bases: 7. The DNA of the CDR3 is TGTGCCAGCCTGCAGGACAGGGGGTCCTATGGCTACACCTTC. This codes for CASLQDRGSYGYTF.

The chain has TRBV18 and TRBJ1-6, with D perhaps TRBD1 (5 bases). CDR1 KGHSH and CDR2 LQKENI come from the germline V gene. V was pared by 5 bases and J by 6 bases, with 14 bases between. The CDR3 is made up of 15 amino acids. The DNA for the CDR3 is TGTGCCAGCTCAGGAGGGACGGCATTTAATTCACCCCTCCACTTT. Protein sequence: CASSGGTAFNSPLHF.

The chain couples TRBV7-9 to TRBJ1-4, with D possibly being TRBD1 (6 bases). Germline V gene data show CDR1 as SEHNR and CDR2 as FQNEAQ (reference sequence). The CDR3 has 15 residues. V was shortened by 4 bases and J by 5 bases, with 14 bases between the two germline ends. The CDR3 sequence: CASSSLTGWNEKLFF. The CDR3 nucleotides are TGTGCCAGCAGCTCCCTTACAGGGTGGAATGAAAAACTGTTTTTT. The variable domain in full, completed from reference TRBV7-9 and TRBJ1-4, reads DTGVSQNPRHKITKRGQNVTFRCDPISEHNRLYWYRQTLGQGPEFLTYFQNEAQLEKSRLLSDRFSAERPKGSFSTLEIQRTEQGDSAMYLCASSSLTGWNEKLFFGSGTQLSVL.

The rearrangement links TRBV27 to TRBJ1-6; D gene ambiguous. V gave up 7 bases and J gave up 5 bases, with 12 bases separating them. Germline V gene sequence: CDR1 MNHEY, CDR2 SMNVEV (reference sequence). The CDR3 runs 14 residues. The CDR3 loop reads CASMPSRNNSPLHF. In DNA form, the CDR3 reads TGTGCCAGCATGCCTAGCAGAAATAATTCACCCCTCCACTTT.

The V gene is TRBV27, the J gene TRBJ2-1; 7 bases agree with TRBD2. The V segment lost 5 bases and the J segment 2 bases; nucleotides outside the gene matches: 6. Germline assignment: CDR1 MNHEY and CDR2 SMNVEV (reference sequence). The CDR3 runs to 15 residues. CDR3 protein: CASSQTSVPYNEQFF. DNA of the CDR3: TGTGCCAGCAGTCAAACTAGCGTCCCCTACAATGAGCAGTTCTTC.

The chain joins TRBV10-3 to TRBJ1-3, with 9 bases aligning to TRBD1. Per the germline V gene, CDR1 is ENHRY and CDR2 is SYGVKD. J was trimmed by 2 bases and V by 3 bases; bases with no gene match: 8. The CDR3 covers 17 residues. The CDR3 DNA reads TGTGCCATCAGTGACGAACAGGGGGCAAGAGCTGGAAACACCATATATTTT. This codes for CAISDEQGARAGNTIYF.

The rearrangement links TRBV6-5 to TRBJ2-3, with 7 positions matching TRBD1. This CDR3 comprises 12 residues. V was clipped by 6 bases and J by 11 bases; unmatched bases: 8. Germline CDR1 MNHEY, CDR2 SVGAGI. The chain's CDR3 is CASSGGQAKQYF. The CDR3 coding sequence is TGTGCCAGCAGCGGCGGACAGGCAAAGCAGTATTTT.